This is a list of T cell receptor beta chains from one sample in a study of hypomethylating agent response in myelodysplastic syndrome. The assay was immunoSEQ multiplex PCR, and TCRdb's table has in-frame clones only and misses some. Here the sample spans approximately 2,300 clones, 70% to 90% being singletons. The material sequenced was bone marrow, taken before or after starting hypomethylating agent treatment for myelodysplastic syndrome (not recorded which). Receptors originate from a human donor with myelodysplastic syndrome. The CDR3 runs from the conserved cysteine through the conserved F or W. Fields, in order: clone size, V gene, D gene, J gene, CDR3 DNA, CDR3 protein. A D gene is named only where the DNA matches it firmly. Size values are once, few and many counts, or a class for expanded clones, and some rows have none.

NA	TRBV9	NA	TRBJ2-2	TGTGCCAGCAGCGTAGATCTGGGGGCGTTAGACACCGGGGAGCTGTTTTTT	CASSVDLGALDTGELFF
NA	TRBV5-1	TRBD2	TRBJ2-3	TGCGCCAGCACCCTTGGGGGGGGTAGCACAGATACGCAGTATTTT	CASTLGGGSTDTQYF
NA	TRBV12-5	NA	TRBJ2-6	TGTGCTAGTGGTTTGGTGCGCTCCGGGGCCAACGTCCTGACTTTC	CASGLVRSGANVLTF
few	TRBV27	TRBD2	TRBJ2-3	TGTGCCAGCACCCAGGGACTAGCGGGGCTTACAGATACGCAGTATTTT	CASTQGLAGLTDTQYF
NA	TRBV30	NA	TRBJ1-4	TGTGCCTGGAGTGTAGGGGTCACCTCTAATGAAAAACTGTTTTTT	CAWSVGVTSNEKLFF
NA	TRBV4-1	NA	TRBJ2-2	TGCGCCAGCAGCCAAGAGGGCTACACCGGGGAGCTGTTTTTT	CASSQEGYTGELFF
NA	TRBV7-3	TRBD2	TRBJ2-7	TGTGCCAGCAGCTTAAGCCTAGCGGGGAGTGAAGAGCAGTACTTC	CASSLSLAGSEEQYF
NA	TRBV11-2	NA	TRBJ2-7	TGTGCCAGCAGCTTACAGCTTAACTCCTACGAGCAGTACTTC	CASSLQLNSYEQYF
once	TRBV30	NA	TRBJ2-3	TGTGCCTGGACAGGCACAGATACGCAGTATTTT	CAWTGTDTQYF
NA	TRBV6-1	TRBD2	TRBJ2-3	TGTGCCAGCAGTGATGGCGGGGGAAGCACAGATACGCAGTATTTT	CASSDGGGSTDTQYF
few	TRBV4-2	NA	TRBJ1-1	TGTGCCAGCAGCCAAGAAAAGGGTTGGACTGAAGCTTTCTTT	CASSQEKGWTEAFF
NA	TRBV5-5	TRBD1	TRBJ1-2	TGTGCCAGCAGCTACGGACAGGGGGCACTTGGCTACACCTTC	CASSYGQGALGYTF
NA	TRBV5-1	NA	TRBJ1-4	TGCGCCAGCAGCTTGGGGCAGGGAAAAGGTGAAAAACTGTTTTTT	CASSLGQGKGEKLFF
NA	TRBV6-4	NA	TRBJ1-2	TGTGCCAGCAGTGTTTCTGGTTCAACGCCGTATGGCTACACCTTC	CASSVSGSTPYGYTF
few	TRBV6-6	NA	TRBJ2-1	TGTGCCAGCAGTTACTCGGTGGAGGGGGCGCACAATGAGCAGTTCTTC	CASSYSVEGAHNEQFF
NA	TRBV5-1	NA	TRBJ1-2	TGCGCCAGCAGCACGGGGGTCGGCCCCGGCTTGGGCTACACCTTC	CASSTGVGPGLGYTF
NA	TRBV6-5	NA	TRBJ1-1	TGTGCCAGCTTTGGACAGCAGAACACTGAAGCTTTCTTT	CASFGQQNTEAFF
NA	TRBV7-8	NA	TRBJ2-1	TGTGCCAGCAGCTCCACCTCAGGCAGGGTTTCAACGGGTGAGCAGTTCTTC	CASSSTSGRVSTGEQFF
NA	TRBV5-1	TRBD2	TRBJ2-3	TGCGCCAGCAGCTTGGATAGCGGGAGTGATACGCAGTATTTT	CASSLDSGSDTQYF
few	TRBV9	NA	TRBJ2-3	TGTGCCAGCAGCGCGTTCCCAGATACGCAGTATTTT	CASSAFPDTQYF
NA	TRBV6-5	NA	TRBJ2-7	TGTGCCACAACGCCCCCCTACGAGCAGTACTTC	CATTPPYEQYF
once	TRBV12-5	TRBD2	TRBJ2-3	TGTGCTAGTGGTTTTCTTCTCAGGGAGGGTACGCAGTATTTT	CASGFLLREGTQYF
NA	TRBV27	TRBD2	TRBJ2-1	TGTGCCAGCAGTTTCGGGGGGTGGTACAATGAGCAGTTCTTC	CASSFGGWYNEQFF
NA	TRBV5-6	NA	TRBJ2-7	TGTGCCAGCAGCTACGGACAGTCCTACGAGCAGTACTTC	CASSYGQSYEQYF
NA	TRBV6-4	NA	TRBJ2-7	TGTGCCAGCAGTAGCCGGGACTTGGGGTATTACGAGCAGTACTTC	CASSSRDLGYYEQYF
NA	TRBV28	TRBD2	TRBJ2-5	TGTGCCAGCAGTCAACTAGCGGATCCGGGGGAGACCCAGTACTTC	CASSQLADPGETQYF
NA	TRBV7-9	TRBD2	TRBJ2-7	TGTGCCAGCAGCTTCACTAGCGGGGGGTACACCTACGAGCAGTACTTC	CASSFTSGGYTYEQYF
once	TRBV19	NA	TRBJ1-4	TGTGCCAGTAGTATGCAGGCCCCCGCGGGGAAACTGTTTTTT	CASSMQAPAGKLFF
once	TRBV7-9	NA	TRBJ2-7	TGTGCCAGCAGCTTACCCGCGAGGGGGAGGGCTACCGAGCAGTACTTC	CASSLPARGRATEQYF
NA	TRBV13	NA	TRBJ2-7	TGTGCCAGCAACGGTACCTACGAGCAGTACTTC	CASNGTYEQYF
few	TRBV19	NA	TRBJ2-7	TGTGCCAGTAGTATAGATCTCGGCGTAACCAAGCTCGAGCAGTACTTC	CASSIDLGVTKLEQYF
NA	TRBV5-4	TRBD2	TRBJ2-1	TGTGCCAGCAGCTTGTTGCGGGGTAGCGGGAGGTATTACAATGAGCAGTTCTTC	CASSLLRGSGRYYNEQFF
NA	TRBV5-1	NA	TRBJ1-3	TGCGCCAGCAGCTTGACAACTGGAAACACCATATATTTT	CASSLTTGNTIYF
NA	TRBV7-2	NA	TRBJ1-2	TGTGCCAGCAGCTTAGAAGGGGTTAACTATGGCTACACCTTC	CASSLEGVNYGYTF
NA	TRBV5-1	NA	TRBJ2-1	TGCGCCAGCAGCCGGGGGGGACAGGGTGTCTACAATGAGCAGTTCTTC	CASSRGGQGVYNEQFF